This is a list of T cell receptor beta chains from one sample in a study of cytomegalovirus exposure and HLA in healthy donors. Sequencing was performed with immunoSEQ multiplex PCR; in TCRdb, only in-frame clones are kept and a portion is missing. The sample has roughly 120,000 clones, approximately 70% seen once. The sample was PBMCs. Receptors were obtained from a man aged 25-40 years in good health and CMV-seropositive. The CDR3 runs from the conserved cysteine through the conserved F or W. Each record gives: J gene, D gene, V gene, clone size, CDR3 protein, CDR3 DNA. The D gene is left open where the match is weak. Clone size is shown for a subset of rows, as once, few, many or a class of expanded clone.

TRBJ2-5	TRBD1	TRBV28	.	CAGDRGQETQYF	TGTGCCGGGGACAGGGGGCAAGAGACCCAGTACTTC
TRBJ1-1	TRBD1	TRBV7-2	.	CASSLFTVGSVQGTFF	TGTGCCAGCAGCTTATTTACGGTAGGGTCGGTACAGGGGACTTTCTTT
TRBJ2-2	TRBD1	TRBV7-6	.	CASSWRADRGSTGELFF	TGTGCCAGCAGTTGGAGGGCGGACAGGGGGTCCACCGGGGAGCTGTTTTTT
TRBJ1-2	TRBD1	TRBV27	.	CASSFRGTTGVYGYTF	TGTGCCAGCAGTTTTAGGGGCACTACAGGGGTTTATGGCTACACCTTC
TRBJ1-1	.	TRBV5-1	few	CASSLDTYTEAFF	TGCGCCAGCAGCTTGGACACCTACACTGAAGCTTTCTTT
TRBJ1-4	TRBD1	TRBV7-9	.	CASSLAGTGAGKLFF	TGTGCCAGCAGCTTAGCCGGGACAGGGGCAGGAAAACTGTTTTTT
TRBJ2-3	TRBD2	TRBV6-4	few	CASSFGTSGTDTQYF	TGTGCCAGCAGTTTCGGGACTAGCGGAACAGATACGCAGTATTTT
TRBJ2-7	TRBD2	TRBV5-4	.	CASSLPGGINYEQYF	TGTGCCAGCAGCTTGCCGGGGGGGATAAACTACGAGCAGTACTTC
TRBJ1-1	.	TRBV7-9	.	CASSTANTEAFF	TGTGCCAGCAGCACAGCGAACACTGAAGCTTTCTTT
TRBJ2-1	TRBD2	TRBV29-1	.	CSVETSGSSYNEQFF	TGCAGCGTCGAGACTAGCGGAAGCTCCTACAATGAGCAGTTCTTC
TRBJ2-3	TRBD2	TRBV5-1	few	CASSPQGGGGTDTQYF	TGCGCCAGCAGCCCACAGGGCGGGGGGGGCACAGATACGCAGTATTTT
TRBJ2-1	TRBD2	TRBV7-7	.	CASSLGPRTSGEAQFF	TGTGCTAGCAGCTTAGGGCCGAGGACTAGCGGGGAAGCGCAGTTCTTC
TRBJ2-3	TRBD1	TRBV5-1	.	CASSSGQGARTDTQYF	TGCGCCAGCAGCTCGGGACAGGGGGCCCGCACAGATACGCAGTATTTT
TRBJ2-5	.	TRBV5-1	.	CASSLGARETQYF	TGCGCCAGCAGCTTGGGGGCCAGGGAGACCCAGTACTTC
TRBJ2-7	.	TRBV30	few	CAWSVSVYEQYF	TGTGCCTGGAGTGTCAGCGTCTACGAGCAGTACTTC
TRBJ2-2	TRBD2	TRBV4-3	once	CASSQALPTGLAGSTGELFF	TGCGCCAGCAGCCAAGCTCTCCCGACGGGACTAGCGGGATCGACCGGGGAGCTGTTTTTT
TRBJ2-1	.	TRBV11-1	.	CASSFGLLGHNEQFF	TGTGCCAGCAGCTTCGGGTTGCTAGGTCACAATGAGCAGTTCTTC
TRBJ2-2	TRBD1	TRBV7-7	once	CASSLTGGPGALAGELFF	TGTGCTAGCAGCTTAACAGGGGGCCCGGGGGCCCTCGCCGGGGAGCTGTTTTTT
TRBJ1-2	TRBD1	TRBV2	few	CASSLLQGADYGYTF	TGTGCCAGCAGTTTACTACAGGGGGCCGACTATGGCTACACCTTC
TRBJ1-2	.	TRBV7-2	once	CASSSRTYGYTF	TGTGCCAGCAGCTCGAGGACATATGGCTACACCTTC
TRBJ2-1	TRBD2	TRBV5-8	.	CASREGTYTLLGGPYNEQFF	TGTGCCAGCAGGGAAGGAACGTACACCTTATTGGGAGGGCCCTACAATGAGCAGTTCTTC
TRBJ1-5	.	TRBV19	.	CASTYRAGHSNQPQHF	TGTGCCAGTACCTATCGGGCAGGGCATAGCAATCAGCCCCAGCATTTT
TRBJ1-5	.	TRBV28	.	CATNLRLGGKGRSNQPQHF	TGTGCCACCAACTTAAGGTTGGGGGGAAAGGGCCGTAGCAATCAGCCCCAGCATTTT
TRBJ1-5	.	TRBV11-2	.	CASSLDPTNSNQPQHF	TGTGCCAGCAGCTTAGATCCCACAAATAGCAATCAGCCCCAGCATTTT
TRBJ1-5	.	TRBV6-1	.	CASSVRTAYNQPQHF	TGTGCCAGCAGTGTTAGGACAGCCTATAATCAGCCCCAGCATTTT
TRBJ1-5	.	TRBV11-2	.	CASSQSGRAYQPQHF	TGTGCCAGCAGTCAATCAGGGAGGGCGTATCAGCCCCAGCATTTT
TRBJ1-1	TRBD1	TRBV5-1	.	CASSLLPWTGVANTEAFF	TGCGCCAGCAGCTTGTTGCCCTGGACAGGGGTGGCGAACACTGAAGCTTTCTTT
TRBJ2-3	TRBD2	TRBV4-2	.	CASSQDGIGTSGLDTQYF	TGTGCCAGCAGCCAAGATGGAATAGGGACTAGCGGGTTAGATACGCAGTATTTT
TRBJ1-2	.	TRBV25-1	.	CASSEYEGPRGGYTF	TGTGCCAGCAGTGAATATGAGGGACCTAGGGGGGGCTACACCTTC
TRBJ1-1	.	TRBV10-3	.	CAISESRGGNTEAFF	TGTGCCATCAGTGAGTCGAGGGGAGGGAACACTGAAGCTTTCTTT
TRBJ2-1	.	TRBV2	.	CALVQLSYNEQFF	TGTGCCCTGGTACAGCTTTCCTACAATGAGCAGTTCTTC
TRBJ1-2	TRBD1	TRBV9	.	CASSVDPGTVYGYTF	TGTGCCAGCAGCGTAGATCCCGGGACAGTATATGGCTACACCTTC
TRBJ1-1	.	TRBV9	.	CASSSPHTELNTEAFF	TGTGCCAGCAGCTCTCCCCACACAGAGCTGAACACTGAAGCTTTCTTT
TRBJ2-2	TRBD2	TRBV6-4	.	CASSERTSGAPGELFF	TGTGCCAGCAGTGAACGGACTAGCGGGGCTCCCGGGGAGCTGTTTTTT
TRBJ2-1	TRBD2	TRBV28	.	CASPISTLSSGDSYNEQFF	TGTGCCAGCCCTATTAGTACCTTAAGCAGCGGGGACTCCTACAATGAGCAGTTCTTC
TRBJ1-1	.	TRBV9	.	CASSVVEGMNTEAFF	TGTGCCAGCAGCGTAGTAGAGGGCATGAACACTGAAGCTTTCTTT
TRBJ2-2	TRBD2	TRBV7-3	once	CASSSRGGIGELFF	TGTGCCAGCAGCTCGCGGGGAGGGATCGGGGAGCTGTTTTTT
TRBJ2-3	.	TRBV29-1	.	CSVEGRRTHTDTQYF	TGCAGCGTTGAAGGTCGGCGGACTCACACAGATACGCAGTATTTT
TRBJ2-7	.	TRBV6-1	.	CASSGAPGVYEQYF	TGTGCCAGCAGTGGAGCCCCGGGAGTCTACGAGCAGTACTTC
TRBJ2-3	.	TRBV2	.	CASTGDTQYF	TGTGCCAGCACAGGAGATACGCAGTATTTT
TRBJ1-5	.	TRBV27	.	CASSSGPPAVQPQHF	TGTGCCAGCAGTTCCGGTCCCCCAGCGGTTCAGCCCCAGCATTTT
TRBJ2-5	TRBD1	TRBV29-1	.	CSVGGGQGLETQYF	TGCAGCGTGGGGGGGGGACAGGGTCTGGAGACCCAGTACTTC
TRBJ1-5	TRBD1	TRBV6-6	.	CASSYPQTGVQPQHF	TGTGCCAGCAGTTACCCTCAGACAGGGGTTCAGCCCCAGCATTTT
TRBJ2-5	TRBD1	TRBV5-1	.	CASSSTGGVETQYF	TGCGCCAGCAGCTCGACAGGGGGTGTAGAGACCCAGTACTTC
TRBJ2-6	.	TRBV30	.	CARRGPGANVLTF	TGTGCCAGAAGAGGGCCTGGGGCCAACGTCCTGACTTTC
TRBJ2-1	TRBD2	TRBV7-3	.	CASSRKLAGVYNEQFF	TGTGCCAGCAGTCGTAAACTAGCGGGAGTCTACAATGAGCAGTTCTTC
TRBJ2-3	TRBD2	TRBV29-1	.	CSATGGSGADTQYF	TGCAGCGCCACTGGCGGGAGCGGTGCAGATACGCAGTATTTT
TRBJ2-3	TRBD2	TRBV6-5	.	CASSLAGVGTDTQYF	TGTGCCAGCAGCCTAGCGGGAGTGGGCACAGATACGCAGTATTTT
TRBJ2-3	.	TRBV28	.	CASKMGGTPSTDTQYF	TGTGCCAGCAAGATGGGGGGAACTCCTAGCACAGATACGCAGTATTTT
TRBJ2-4	.	TRBV30	.	CAWTPYRVAKNIQYF	TGTGCCTGGACCCCCTACAGGGTTGCCAAAAACATTCAGTACTTC
TRBJ2-5	.	TRBV7-8	.	CASSLVIGGGTETQYF	TGTGCCAGCAGCTTAGTCATAGGGGGGGGAACGGAGACCCAGTACTTC
TRBJ2-1	TRBD2	TRBV7-2	.	CASSIRTSGLTYNEQFF	TGTGCCAGCAGCATTCGGACTAGCGGCCTCACCTACAATGAGCAGTTCTTC
TRBJ2-7	.	TRBV2	.	CASSTTRGPYEQYF	TGTGCCAGCTCCACGACCCGAGGCCCCTACGAGCAGTACTTC
TRBJ2-1	.	TRBV20-1	.	CSAREIDEQFF	TGCAGTGCTAGAGAGATAGATGAGCAGTTCTTC
TRBJ2-5	.	TRBV15	few	CATSSTGTQYF	TGTGCCACCAGCAGCACGGGGACCCAGTACTTC